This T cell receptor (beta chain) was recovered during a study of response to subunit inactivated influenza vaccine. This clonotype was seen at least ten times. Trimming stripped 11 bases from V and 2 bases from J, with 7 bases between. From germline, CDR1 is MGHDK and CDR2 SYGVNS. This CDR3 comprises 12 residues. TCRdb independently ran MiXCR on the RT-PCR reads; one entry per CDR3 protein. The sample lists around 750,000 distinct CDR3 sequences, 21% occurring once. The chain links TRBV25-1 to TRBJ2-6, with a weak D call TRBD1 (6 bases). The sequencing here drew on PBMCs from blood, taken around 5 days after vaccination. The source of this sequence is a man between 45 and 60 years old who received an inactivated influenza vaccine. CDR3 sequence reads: CAAGAGANVLTF. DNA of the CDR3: TGTGCCGCAGGGGCTGGGGCCAACGTCCTGACTTTC.